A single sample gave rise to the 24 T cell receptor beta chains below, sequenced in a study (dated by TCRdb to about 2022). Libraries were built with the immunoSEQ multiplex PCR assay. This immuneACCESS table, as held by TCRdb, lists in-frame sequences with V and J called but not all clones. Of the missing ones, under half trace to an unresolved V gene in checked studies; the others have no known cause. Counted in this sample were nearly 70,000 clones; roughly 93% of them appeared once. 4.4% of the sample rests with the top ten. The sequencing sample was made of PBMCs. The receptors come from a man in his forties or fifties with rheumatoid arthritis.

This CDR3 is CASTRYQETNEKLFF. Written as DNA, the CDR3 is TGTGCCAGCACCCGCTATCAGGAGACTAATGAAAAACTGTTTTTT. The gene calls are TRBV5-4 and TRBJ1-4; the D is unclear. Germline CDR1 SGHNT, CDR2 YYREEE (reference sequence). The V end was cut by 6 bases, the J end by 2 bases, with 14 bases between. The CDR3 covers 15 residues.

In nucleotides, the CDR3 is TGCGCCAGCAGCTTGGTCCGGGGACGAGACACAGATACGCAGTATTTT. Amino acid sequence: CASSLVRGRDTDTQYF. This chain links TRBV5-1 with TRBJ2-3; D may match TRBD1 or TRBD2 (5 bases each). The CDR3 extends over 16 amino acids. Trimming left V 0 bases short and J 2 bases short, with 13 bases between. Germline values: CDR1 SGHRS, CDR2 YFSETQ.

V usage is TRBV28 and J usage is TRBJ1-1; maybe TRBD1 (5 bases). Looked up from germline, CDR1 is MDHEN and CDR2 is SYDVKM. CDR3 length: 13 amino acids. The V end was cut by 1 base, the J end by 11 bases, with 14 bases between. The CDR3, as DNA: TGTGCCAGCAGTTTATTAATGATTGGGGGGGCTTTCTTT. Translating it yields CASSLLMIGGAFF. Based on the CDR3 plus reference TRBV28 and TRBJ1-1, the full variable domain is DVKVTQSSRYLVKRTGEKVFLECVQDMDHENMFWYRQDPGLGLRLIYFSYDVKMKEKGDIPEGYSVSREKKERFSLILESASTNQTSMYLCASSLLMIGGAFFGQGTRLTVV.

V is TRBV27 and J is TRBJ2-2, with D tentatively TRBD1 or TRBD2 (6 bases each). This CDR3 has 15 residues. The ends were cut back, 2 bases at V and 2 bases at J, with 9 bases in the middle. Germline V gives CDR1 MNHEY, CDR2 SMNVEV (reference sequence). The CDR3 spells CASSLRGLNTGELFF. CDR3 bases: TGTGCCAGCAGTTTACGGGGGCTAAACACCGGGGAGCTGTTTTTT.

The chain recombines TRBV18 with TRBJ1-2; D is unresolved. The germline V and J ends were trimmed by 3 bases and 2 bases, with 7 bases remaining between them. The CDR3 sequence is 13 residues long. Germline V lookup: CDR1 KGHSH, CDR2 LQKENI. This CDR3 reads CASSPADNYGYTF. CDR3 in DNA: TGTGCCAGCTCACCGGCCGACAACTATGGCTACACCTTC.

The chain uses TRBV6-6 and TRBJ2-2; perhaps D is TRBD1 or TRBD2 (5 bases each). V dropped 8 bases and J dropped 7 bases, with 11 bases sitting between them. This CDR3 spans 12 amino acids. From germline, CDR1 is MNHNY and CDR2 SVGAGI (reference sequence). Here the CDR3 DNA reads TGTGCCAGCCGGGGCTCCAGCGGGGAGCTGTTTTTT. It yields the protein CASRGSSGELFF.

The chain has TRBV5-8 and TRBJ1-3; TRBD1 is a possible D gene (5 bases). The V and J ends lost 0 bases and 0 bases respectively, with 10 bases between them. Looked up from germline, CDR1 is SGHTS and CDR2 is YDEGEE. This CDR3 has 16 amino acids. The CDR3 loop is CASSLAGRRSGNTIYF. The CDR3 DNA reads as TGTGCCAGCAGCTTGGCGGGACGGCGCTCTGGAAACACCATATATTTT.

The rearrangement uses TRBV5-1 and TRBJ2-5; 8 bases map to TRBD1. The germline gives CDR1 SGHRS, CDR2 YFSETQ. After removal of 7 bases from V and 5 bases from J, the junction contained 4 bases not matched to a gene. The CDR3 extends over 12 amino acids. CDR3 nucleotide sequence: TGCGCCAGCCGGACAGGGCGGGAGACCCAGTACTTC. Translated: CASRTGRETQYF.

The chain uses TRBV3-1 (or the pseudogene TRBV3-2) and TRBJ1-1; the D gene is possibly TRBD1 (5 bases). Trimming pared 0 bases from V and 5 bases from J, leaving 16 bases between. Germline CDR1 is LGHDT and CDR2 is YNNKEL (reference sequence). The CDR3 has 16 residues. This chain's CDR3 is CASSQDRGWTRTEAFF. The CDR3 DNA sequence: TGTGCCAGCAGCCAAGATAGAGGGTGGACACGAACTGAAGCTTTCTTT.

The CDR3 nucleotides read TGTGCCAGCAGCGTAGAGGCAGGGGGCTCTAGGGAGCAGTACTTC. Translation: CASSVEAGGSREQYF. The V call is TRBV9, the J call TRBJ2-7; 8 bases align to TRBD1. Germline trimming cut 0 bases from V and 7 bases from J; bases unmatched to any gene: 9. Looked up from germline, CDR1 is SGDLS and CDR2 is YYNGEE. There are 15 residues in the CDR3.

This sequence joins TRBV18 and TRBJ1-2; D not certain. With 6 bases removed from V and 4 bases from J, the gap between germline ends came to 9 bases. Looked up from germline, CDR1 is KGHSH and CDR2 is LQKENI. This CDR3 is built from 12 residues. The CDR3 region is CASSQDIYGYTF. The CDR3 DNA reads TGTGCCAGCTCCCAGGATATCTATGGCTACACCTTC.

CDR3 amino acids: CASSYSLGQGSPLHF. CDR3 DNA sequence: TGTGCCAGCAGTTACTCGCTGGGCCAGGGGTCACCCCTCCACTTT. This chain joins TRBV6-5 and TRBJ1-6; a weak D match, TRBD1 (6 bases). Germline values: CDR1 MNHEY, CDR2 SVGAGI. V dropped 0 bases and J dropped 10 bases, with 13 bases sitting between them. CDR3 length: 15 amino acids.

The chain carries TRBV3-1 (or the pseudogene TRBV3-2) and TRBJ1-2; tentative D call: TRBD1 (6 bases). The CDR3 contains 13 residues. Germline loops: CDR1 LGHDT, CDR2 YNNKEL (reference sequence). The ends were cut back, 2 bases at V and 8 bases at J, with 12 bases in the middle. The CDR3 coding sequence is TGTGCCAGCAGCCAACTAACAGGGTACGGCTACACCTTC. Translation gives CASSQLTGYGYTF.

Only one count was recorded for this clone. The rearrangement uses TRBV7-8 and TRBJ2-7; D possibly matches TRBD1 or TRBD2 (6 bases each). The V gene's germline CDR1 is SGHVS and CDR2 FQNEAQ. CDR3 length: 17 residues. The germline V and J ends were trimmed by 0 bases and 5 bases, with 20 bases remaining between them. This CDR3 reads CASSLAGGSNGLNEQYF. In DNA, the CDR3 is TGTGCCAGCAGCTTAGCGGGGGGCAGCAACGGACTAAACGAGCAGTACTTC.

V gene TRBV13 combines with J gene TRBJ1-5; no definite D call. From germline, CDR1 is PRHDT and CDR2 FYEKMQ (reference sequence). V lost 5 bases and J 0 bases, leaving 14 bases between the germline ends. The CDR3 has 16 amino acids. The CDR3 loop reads CASSEGGRISNQPQHF. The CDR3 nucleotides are TGTGCCAGCAGCGAAGGAGGACGGATTAGCAATCAGCCCCAGCATTTT.

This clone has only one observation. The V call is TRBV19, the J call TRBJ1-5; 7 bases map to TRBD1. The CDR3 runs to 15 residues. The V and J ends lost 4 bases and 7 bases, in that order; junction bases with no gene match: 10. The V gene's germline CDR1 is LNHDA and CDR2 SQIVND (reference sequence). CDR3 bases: TGTGCCAGTAGTACACGACAGGGTGGAGGCCAGCCCCAGCATTTT. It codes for CASSTRQGGGQPQHF.

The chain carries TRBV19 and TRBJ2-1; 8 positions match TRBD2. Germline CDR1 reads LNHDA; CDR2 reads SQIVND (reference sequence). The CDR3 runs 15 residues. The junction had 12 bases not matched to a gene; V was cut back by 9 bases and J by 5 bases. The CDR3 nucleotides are TGTGCCAGCCTTCCTAGGACTAGCTTAAACAATGAGCAGTTCTTC. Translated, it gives CASLPRTSLNNEQFF.

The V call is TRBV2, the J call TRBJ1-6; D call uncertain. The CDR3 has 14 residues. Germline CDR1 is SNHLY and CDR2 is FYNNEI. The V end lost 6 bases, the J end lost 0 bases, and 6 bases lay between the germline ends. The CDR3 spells CASRASSYNSPLHF. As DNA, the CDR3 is TGTGCCAGCAGGGCGAGCTCCTATAATTCACCCCTCCACTTT.

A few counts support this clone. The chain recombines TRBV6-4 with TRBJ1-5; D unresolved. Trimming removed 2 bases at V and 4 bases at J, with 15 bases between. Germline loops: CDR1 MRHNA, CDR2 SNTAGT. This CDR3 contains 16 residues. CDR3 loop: CASSDRVSVGNQPQHF. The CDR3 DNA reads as TGTGCCAGCAGTGACAGGGTGTCAGTCGGGAATCAGCCCCAGCATTTT.

The CDR3 sequence: CASSPSASGSANEQFF. CDR3 nucleotide sequence: TGCGCCAGCAGCCCCAGTGCTAGCGGGTCTGCCAATGAGCAGTTCTTC. The chain uses TRBV5-1 and TRBJ2-1; TRBD2 agrees at 8 bases. Trimming at V came to 4 bases and at J to 6 bases, leaving 12 bases not matched to a gene. CDR1 is SGHRS, CDR2 YFSETQ, per germline. There are 16 residues in the CDR3.

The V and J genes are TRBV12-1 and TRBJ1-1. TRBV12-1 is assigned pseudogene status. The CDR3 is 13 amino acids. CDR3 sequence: CASSFVRVAEAFF. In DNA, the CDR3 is TGTGCCAGCAGCTTTGTCCGGGTCGCTGAAGCTTTCTTT.

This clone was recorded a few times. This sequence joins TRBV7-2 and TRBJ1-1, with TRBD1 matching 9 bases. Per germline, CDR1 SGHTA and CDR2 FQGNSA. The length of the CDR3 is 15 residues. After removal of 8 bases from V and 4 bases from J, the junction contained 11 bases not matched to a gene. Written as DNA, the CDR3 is TGTGCCAGCTCGACAGGGGGACAGTCGGCCACTGAAGCTTTCTTT. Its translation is CASSTGGQSATEAFF.

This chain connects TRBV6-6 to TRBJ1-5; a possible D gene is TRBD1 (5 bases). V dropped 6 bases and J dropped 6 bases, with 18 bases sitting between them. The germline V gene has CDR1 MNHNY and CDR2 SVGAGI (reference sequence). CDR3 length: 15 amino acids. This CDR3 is CASRSFSGVSQPQHF. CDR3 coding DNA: TGTGCCAGCAGATCCTTTTCGGGGGTCAGTCAGCCCCAGCATTTT.

Here the CDR3 DNA reads TGTGCCAGCAGCAAAGGCGGGGGCTACACCTTC. It translates to CASSKGGGYTF. J is TRBJ1-2 and V is TRBV21-1. TRBV21-1 is recorded as a pseudogene. CDR3 size: 11 residues.